This T cell receptor beta chain was identified in a study of blood T cell repertoires in COVID-19. For the study at large: Spain, Italy and the United States supplied samples that represented acute and convalescent COVID-19.

CDR1 and CDR2 (germline): SQVTM, ANQGSEA. Deletions cut 0 bases from V and 10 bases from J, with 7 bases between. The CDR3 runs to 11 residues. Libraries were prepared by immunoSEQ multiplex PCR; TCRdb keeps only in-frame clonotypes and omits some of them. The sample includes some 250,000 clones, more than 70% seen only once; the top ten take 12%. The chain employs TRBV29-1 and TRBJ2-1, with D unclear. The receptor comes from a man of 80 years or more with acute or convalescent COVID-19. The sequencing sample was made of peripheral blood. CDR3 nucleotides: TGCAGCGTTGAAGACTCCCGGGAGCAGTTCTTC. As protein: CSVEDSREQFF.